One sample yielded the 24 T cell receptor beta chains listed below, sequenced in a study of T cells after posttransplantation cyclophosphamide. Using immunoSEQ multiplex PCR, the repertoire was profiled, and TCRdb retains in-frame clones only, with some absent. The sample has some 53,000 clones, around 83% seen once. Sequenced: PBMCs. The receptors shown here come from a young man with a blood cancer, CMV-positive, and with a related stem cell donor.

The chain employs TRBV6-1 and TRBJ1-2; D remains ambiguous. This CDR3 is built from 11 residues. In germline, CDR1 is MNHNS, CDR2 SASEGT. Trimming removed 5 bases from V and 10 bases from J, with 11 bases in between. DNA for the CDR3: TGTGCCAGCAGTTACGGTCTTACCTACACCTTC. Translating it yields CASSYGLTYTF.

CDR3 protein: CASSDGRTGKGGQPQHF. In DNA form, the CDR3 reads TGTGCCAGCAGTGATGGTAGGACGGGGAAGGGTGGTCAGCCCCAGCATTTT. This chain uses TRBV2 with TRBJ1-5; no clear D gene. This CDR3 has 17 residues. CDR1 and CDR2 (germline): SNHLY, FYNNEI. V was pared by 3 bases and J by 6 bases, with 21 bases between.

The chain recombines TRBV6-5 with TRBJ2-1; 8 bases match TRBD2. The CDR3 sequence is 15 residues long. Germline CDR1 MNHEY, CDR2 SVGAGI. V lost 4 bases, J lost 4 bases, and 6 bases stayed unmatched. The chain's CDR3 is CASSFTSGKYNEQFF. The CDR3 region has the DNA TGTGCCAGCAGTTTCACTAGCGGAAAATACAATGAGCAGTTCTTC.

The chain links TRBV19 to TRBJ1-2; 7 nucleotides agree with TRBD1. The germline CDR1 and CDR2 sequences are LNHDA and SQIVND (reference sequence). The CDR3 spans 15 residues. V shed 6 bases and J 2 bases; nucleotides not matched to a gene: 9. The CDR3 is CASRVRGRENYGYTF. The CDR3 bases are TGTGCCAGTAGGGTAAGGGGGCGAGAGAACTATGGCTACACCTTC. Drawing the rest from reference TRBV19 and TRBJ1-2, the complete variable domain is DGGITQSPKYLFRKEGQNVTLSCEQNLNHDAMYWYRQDPGQGLRLIYYSQIVNDFQKGDIAEGYSVSREKKESFPLTVTSAQKNPTAFYLCASRVRGRENYGYTFGSGTRLTVV.

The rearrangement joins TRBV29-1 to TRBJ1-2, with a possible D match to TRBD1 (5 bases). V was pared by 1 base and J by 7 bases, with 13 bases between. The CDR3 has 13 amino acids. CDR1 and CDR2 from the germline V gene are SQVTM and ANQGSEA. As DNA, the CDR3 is TGCAGCGTTGAAGTGTTAGGGGTTGCTGGCTACACCTTC. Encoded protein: CSVEVLGVAGYTF.

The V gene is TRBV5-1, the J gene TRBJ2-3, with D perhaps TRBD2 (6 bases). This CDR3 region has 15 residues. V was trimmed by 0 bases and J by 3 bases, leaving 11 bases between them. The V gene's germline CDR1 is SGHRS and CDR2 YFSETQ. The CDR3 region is CASSLVGRTTDTQYF. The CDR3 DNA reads TGCGCCAGCAGCTTGGTAGGGAGGACGACAGATACGCAGTATTTT.

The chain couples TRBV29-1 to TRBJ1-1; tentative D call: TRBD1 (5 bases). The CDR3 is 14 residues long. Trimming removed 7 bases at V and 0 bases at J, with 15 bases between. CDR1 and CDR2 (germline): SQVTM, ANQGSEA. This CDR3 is CSAGRQLLNTEAFF. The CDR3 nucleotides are TGCAGCGCCGGACGACAGCTCCTGAACACTGAAGCTTTCTTT.

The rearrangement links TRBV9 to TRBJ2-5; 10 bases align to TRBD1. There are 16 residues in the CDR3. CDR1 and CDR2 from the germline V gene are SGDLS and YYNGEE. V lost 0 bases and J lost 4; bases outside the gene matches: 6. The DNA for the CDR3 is TGTGCCAGCAGCGTAGGTAACCGGGACAGGGGAGAGACCCAGTACTTC. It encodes CASSVGNRDRGETQYF. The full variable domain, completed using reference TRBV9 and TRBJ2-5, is DSGVTQTPKHLITATGQRVTLRCSPRSGDLSVYWYQQSLDQGLQFLIQYYNGEERAKGNILERFSAQQFPDLHSELNLSSLELGDSALYFCASSVGNRDRGETQYFGPGTRLLVL.

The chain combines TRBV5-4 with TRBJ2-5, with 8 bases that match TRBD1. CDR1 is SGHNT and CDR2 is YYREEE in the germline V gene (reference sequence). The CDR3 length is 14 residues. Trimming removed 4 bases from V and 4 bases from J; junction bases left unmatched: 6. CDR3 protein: CASSPGGKGETQYF. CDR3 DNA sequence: TGTGCCAGCAGCCCAGGGGGCAAGGGAGAGACCCAGTACTTC.

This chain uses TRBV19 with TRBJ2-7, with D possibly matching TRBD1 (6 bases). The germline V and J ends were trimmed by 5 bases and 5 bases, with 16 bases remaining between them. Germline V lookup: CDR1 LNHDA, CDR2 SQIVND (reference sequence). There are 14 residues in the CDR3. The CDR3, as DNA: TGTGCCAGTAGTCCGATGATCAGGGGCCACGAGCAGTACTTC. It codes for CASSPMIRGHEQYF.

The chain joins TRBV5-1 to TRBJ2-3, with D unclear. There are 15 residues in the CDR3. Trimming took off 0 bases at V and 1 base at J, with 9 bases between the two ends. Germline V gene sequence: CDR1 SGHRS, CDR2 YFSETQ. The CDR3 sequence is CASSLAGSGTDTQYF. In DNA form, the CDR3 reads TGCGCCAGCAGCTTGGCGGGTTCTGGCACAGATACGCAGTATTTT.

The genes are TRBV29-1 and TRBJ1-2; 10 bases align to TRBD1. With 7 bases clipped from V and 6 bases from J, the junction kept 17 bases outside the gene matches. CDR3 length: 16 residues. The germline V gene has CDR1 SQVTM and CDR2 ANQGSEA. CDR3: CSAARTGTGESHGYTF. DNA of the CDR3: TGCAGCGCGGCCAGGACCGGGACAGGGGAATCCCATGGCTACACCTTC.

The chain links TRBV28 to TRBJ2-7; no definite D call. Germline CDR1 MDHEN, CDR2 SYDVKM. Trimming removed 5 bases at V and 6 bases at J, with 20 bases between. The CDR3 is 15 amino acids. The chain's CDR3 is CASSPWSLSAREQYF. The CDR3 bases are TGTGCCAGCAGTCCCTGGTCTTTGTCTGCGCGCGAGCAGTACTTC.

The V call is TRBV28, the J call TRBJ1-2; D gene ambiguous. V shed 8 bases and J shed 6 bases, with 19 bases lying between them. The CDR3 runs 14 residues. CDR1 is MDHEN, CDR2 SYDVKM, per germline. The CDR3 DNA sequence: TGTGCCAGCTTGGATCCGCGGAAACTAGATGGCTACACCTTC. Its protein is CASLDPRKLDGYTF.

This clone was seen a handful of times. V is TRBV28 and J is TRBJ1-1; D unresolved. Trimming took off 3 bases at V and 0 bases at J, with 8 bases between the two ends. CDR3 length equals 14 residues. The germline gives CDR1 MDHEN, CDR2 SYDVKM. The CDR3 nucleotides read TGTGCCAGCAGTTTCTACAGTTTGAACACTGAAGCTTTCTTT. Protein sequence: CASSFYSLNTEAFF.

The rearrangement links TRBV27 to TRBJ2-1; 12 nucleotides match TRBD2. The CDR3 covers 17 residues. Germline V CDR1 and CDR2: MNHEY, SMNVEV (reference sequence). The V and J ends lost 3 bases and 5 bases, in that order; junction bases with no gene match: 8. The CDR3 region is CASSFFPRLAGDNEQFF. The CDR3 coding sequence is TGTGCCAGCAGTTTTTTCCCGAGACTAGCGGGAGACAATGAGCAGTTCTTC.

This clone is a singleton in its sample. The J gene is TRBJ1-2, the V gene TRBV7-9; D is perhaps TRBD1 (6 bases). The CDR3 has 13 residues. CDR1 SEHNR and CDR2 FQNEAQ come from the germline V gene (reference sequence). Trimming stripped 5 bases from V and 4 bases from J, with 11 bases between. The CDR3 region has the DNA TGTGCCAGCAGCCTAGGACAGCTCTATGGCTACACCTTC. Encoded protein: CASSLGQLYGYTF.

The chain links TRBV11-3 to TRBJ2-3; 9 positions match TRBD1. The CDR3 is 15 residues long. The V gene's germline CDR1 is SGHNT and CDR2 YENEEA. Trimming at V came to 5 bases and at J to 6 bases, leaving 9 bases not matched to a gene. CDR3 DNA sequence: TGTGCCAGCAGCCGTAGACAGGGGGTTGCCGATACGCAGTATTTT. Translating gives CASSRRQGVADTQYF.

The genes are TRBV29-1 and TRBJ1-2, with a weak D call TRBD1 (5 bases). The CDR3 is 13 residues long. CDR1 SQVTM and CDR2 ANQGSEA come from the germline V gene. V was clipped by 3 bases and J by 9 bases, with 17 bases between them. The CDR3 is CSVEAGPRGSYTF. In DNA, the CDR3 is TGCAGCGTTGAGGCAGGCCCCCGGGGGAGCTACACCTTC.

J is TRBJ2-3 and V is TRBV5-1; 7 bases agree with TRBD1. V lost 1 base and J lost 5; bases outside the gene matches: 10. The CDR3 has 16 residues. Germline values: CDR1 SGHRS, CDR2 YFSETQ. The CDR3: CASSLRNRGMGDTQYF. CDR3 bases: TGCGCCAGCAGCTTGCGTAACAGGGGAATGGGAGATACGCAGTATTTT.

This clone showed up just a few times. CDR3 DNA sequence: TGTGCCAGCAGTGGGACTAGCGGCACAGATACGCAGTATTTT. Translation gives CASSGTSGTDTQYF. The chain couples TRBV6-4 to TRBJ2-3; 9 nucleotides agree with TRBD2. The CDR3 is 14 amino acids. The V gene's germline CDR1 is MRHNA and CDR2 SNTAGT. The V and J ends lost 4 bases and 1 base, in that order; junction bases with no gene match: 0.

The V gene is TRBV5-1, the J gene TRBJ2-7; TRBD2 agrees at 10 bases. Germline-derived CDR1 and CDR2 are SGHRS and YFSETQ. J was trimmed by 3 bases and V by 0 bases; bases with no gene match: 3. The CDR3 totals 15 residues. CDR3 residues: CASSLGTSGYYEQYF. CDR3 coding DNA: TGCGCCAGCAGCTTGGGGACTAGCGGTTACTACGAGCAGTACTTC.

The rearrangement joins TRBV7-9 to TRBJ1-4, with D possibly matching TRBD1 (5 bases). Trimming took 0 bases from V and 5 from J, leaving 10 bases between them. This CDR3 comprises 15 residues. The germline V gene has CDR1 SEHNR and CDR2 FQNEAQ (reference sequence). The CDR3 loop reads CASSLAGGVNEKLFF. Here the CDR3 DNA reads TGTGCCAGCAGCTTAGCGGGGGGGGTAAATGAAAAACTGTTTTTT.

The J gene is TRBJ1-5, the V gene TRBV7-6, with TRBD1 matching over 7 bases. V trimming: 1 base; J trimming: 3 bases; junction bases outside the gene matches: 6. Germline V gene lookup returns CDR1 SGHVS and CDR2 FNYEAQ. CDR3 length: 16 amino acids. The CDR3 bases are TGTGCCAGCAGCTTAGGACAGGGTAACAACAATCAGCCCCAGCATTTT. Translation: CASSLGQGNNNQPQHF.